The clone carrying this T cell receptor (beta chain) has just a few counts. Its antigen remains unknown. The data originate from a study of blood T cells in healthy people across ages. Whole-study findings and limits: Relative to aged donors, long-lived donors carried more naive CD4+ cells and displayed higher diversity.

The use of a sample-barcoded 5' primer and a J-beta primer mix characterized a second PCR of roughly 7 to 11 cycles. Through a template-switch adaptor with 12 random nucleotides, each cDNA molecule received a tag. TCRdb re-derived calls from the 5' RACE reads in MiXCR, one entry per CDR3 protein. The data show over 1,500,000 distinct CDR3 sequences, with about 39% seen just once and roughly 23% held by the top ten. The CDR3 totals 13 residues. Germline CDR1 reads MGHRA; CDR2 reads YSYEKL. V usage is TRBV4-1 and J usage is TRBJ2-7, with D perhaps TRBD1 (5 bases). The last part of the DNA fits TRBJ2-5 better; the J call may be wrong. Sequenced input: blood. The receptor was isolated from a human donor in good health. CDR3: CASSPGHHPTQYF. CDR3 in DNA: TGCGCCAGCAGCCCTGGACACCACCCGACCCAGTACTTC.